This is a list of T cell receptor beta chains from one sample in a study of blood T cell repertoires in COVID-19. Assay: immunoSEQ multiplex PCR; the TCRdb copy retains only in-frame clones and omits some. The profile shows fewer than 350,000 clones, 85% of them singletons. Input material: PBMCs or T cells enriched from blood (not recorded which). All receptors derive from a woman aged 25 to 39 who had been exposed to COVID-19. Each CDR3 is given with its conserved first and last residue. The order of the fields is J gene, D gene, clone size, V gene, CDR3 DNA, CDR3 protein. D genes are given only for firm matches. A clone size is listed for some rows: how often the clone was seen (once, few, many), or a class if it is expanded.

j_gene: TRBJ2-1
d_gene: NA
abundance: NA
v_gene: TRBV28
CDR3nt: TGTGCCAGCAGTGGAGGGGGGGTTGAGCAGTTCTTC
CDR3aa: CASSGGGVEQFF

j_gene: TRBJ2-3
d_gene: TRBD2
abundance: NA
v_gene: TRBV7-2
CDR3nt: TGTGCCAGCAGCCTCGCGAGCGGGGCGGGTACGCAGTATTTT
CDR3aa: CASSLASGAGTQYF

j_gene: TRBJ2-5
d_gene: TRBD1
abundance: NA
v_gene: TRBV7-6
CDR3nt: TGTGCCAGCAGCTTAGGACAGGGGGAGGAGACCCAGTACTTC
CDR3aa: CASSLGQGEETQYF

j_gene: TRBJ1-6
d_gene: NA
abundance: NA
v_gene: TRBV14
CDR3nt: TGTGCCAGCACCTCGGCGGAGGGGCTCTTGGGACCCCTCCACTTT
CDR3aa: CASTSAEGLLGPLHF

j_gene: TRBJ2-5
d_gene: NA
abundance: once
v_gene: TRBV30
CDR3nt: TGTGCCTGGAGTCTCTACCAAGAGACCCAGTACTTC
CDR3aa: CAWSLYQETQYF

j_gene: TRBJ2-1
d_gene: NA
abundance: NA
v_gene: TRBV5-6
CDR3nt: TGTGCCAGCAGCTCAGGGACTCCCAATCCCTACAATGAGCAGTTCTTC
CDR3aa: CASSSGTPNPYNEQFF

j_gene: TRBJ1-6
d_gene: TRBD1
abundance: few
v_gene: TRBV10-3
CDR3nt: TGTGCCATCAGCCAGGGGGATGGATCACCCCTCCACTTT
CDR3aa: CAISQGDGSPLHF

j_gene: TRBJ1-5
d_gene: TRBD1
abundance: NA
v_gene: TRBV2
CDR3nt: TGTGCCAGCAGCGCTAGGACAGGTAATCAGCCCCAGCATTTT
CDR3aa: CASSARTGNQPQHF

j_gene: TRBJ2-6
d_gene: NA
abundance: NA
v_gene: TRBV28
CDR3nt: TGTGCCAGCAGTTTATCGGGTCTTGGGACACCCGGGGCCAACGTCCTGACTTTC
CDR3aa: CASSLSGLGTPGANVLTF

j_gene: TRBJ2-3
d_gene: TRBD2
abundance: few
v_gene: TRBV27
CDR3nt: TGTGCCAGCAGTTTTTCTAGCGGGGGGAAGACAGATACGCAGTATTTT
CDR3aa: CASSFSSGGKTDTQYF

j_gene: TRBJ2-3
d_gene: NA
abundance: NA
v_gene: TRBV7-9
CDR3nt: TGTGCCAGCAGCTTCTTAGTAGGGGTCCTCACAGATACGCAGTATTTT
CDR3aa: CASSFLVGVLTDTQYF

j_gene: TRBJ2-2
d_gene: TRBD2
abundance: NA
v_gene: TRBV9
CDR3nt: TGTGCCAGCAGCCTCTCGGGGGGTGCCGGGGAGCTGTTTTTT
CDR3aa: CASSLSGGAGELFF

j_gene: TRBJ1-6
d_gene: NA
abundance: NA
v_gene: TRBV27
CDR3nt: TGTGCCAGCAGTTTATCCTGGGGCTCTAATTCACCCCTCCACTTT
CDR3aa: CASSLSWGSNSPLHF

j_gene: TRBJ1-5
d_gene: TRBD1
abundance: NA
v_gene: TRBV28
CDR3nt: TGTGCCAGCAGTTTGCCGATAGGGGGCATTCAGCCCCAGCATTTT
CDR3aa: CASSLPIGGIQPQHF

j_gene: TRBJ2-3
d_gene: TRBD2
abundance: few
v_gene: TRBV19
CDR3nt: TGTGCCAGTGGAAGCGGGGGCACAGATACGCAGTATTTT
CDR3aa: CASGSGGTDTQYF

j_gene: TRBJ1-1
d_gene: TRBD1
abundance: NA
v_gene: TRBV5-6
CDR3nt: TGTGCCAGCAGCCAGGGACAGATTTACACTGAAGCTTTCTTT
CDR3aa: CASSQGQIYTEAFF

j_gene: TRBJ1-2
d_gene: NA
abundance: NA
v_gene: TRBV7-9
CDR3nt: TGTGCCAGCAGCTTTCCCGGGAGAAACTATGGCTACACCTTC
CDR3aa: CASSFPGRNYGYTF

j_gene: TRBJ1-6
d_gene: NA
abundance: NA
v_gene: TRBV5-5
CDR3nt: TGTGCCAGCAGCTGGGAGGGGGGGCAATCACCCCTCCACTTT
CDR3aa: CASSWEGGQSPLHF

j_gene: TRBJ2-3
d_gene: TRBD2
abundance: NA
v_gene: TRBV7-2
CDR3nt: TGTGCCAGCAGCTTAGATGGGACTAGCGGGTTCACAGATACGCAGTATTTT
CDR3aa: CASSLDGTSGFTDTQYF

j_gene: TRBJ2-7
d_gene: NA
abundance: NA
v_gene: TRBV24-1
CDR3nt: TGTGCCACCAGTGATTTTAGCAGTTACGAGCAGTACTTC
CDR3aa: CATSDFSSYEQYF

j_gene: TRBJ1-1
d_gene: TRBD1
abundance: NA
v_gene: TRBV12-3/TRBV12-4
CDR3nt: TGTGCCAGCAGAACTAACAGGGGACAAGAAGCTTTCTTT
CDR3aa: CASRTNRGQEAFF

j_gene: TRBJ1-1
d_gene: NA
abundance: few
v_gene: TRBV2
CDR3nt: TGTGCCAGCGTAAGGGAGCCACGGGAGAACACTGAAGCTTTCTTT
CDR3aa: CASVREPRENTEAFF

j_gene: TRBJ1-1
d_gene: NA
abundance: NA
v_gene: TRBV5-1
CDR3nt: TGCGCCAGCAGCCCCTCTGAGGGATGGAACACTGAAGCTTTCTTT
CDR3aa: CASSPSEGWNTEAFF

j_gene: TRBJ2-1
d_gene: TRBD1
abundance: NA
v_gene: TRBV6-5
CDR3nt: TGTGCCAGCAGTTGGGACAGGCAGACCTTATCGGTTGAGCAGTTCTTC
CDR3aa: CASSWDRQTLSVEQFF

j_gene: TRBJ2-1
d_gene: NA
abundance: NA
v_gene: TRBV11-2
CDR3nt: TGTGCCAGCAGCTTAGGGCGGTCGAGTGCATCCAATGAGCAGTTCTTC
CDR3aa: CASSLGRSSASNEQFF

j_gene: TRBJ2-3
d_gene: NA
abundance: NA
v_gene: TRBV28
CDR3nt: TGTGCCAGCAGCCCCCCCTCCACAGATACGCAGTATTTT
CDR3aa: CASSPPSTDTQYF

j_gene: TRBJ2-5
d_gene: TRBD2
abundance: NA
v_gene: TRBV7-9
CDR3nt: TGTGCCAGCAGCTTGAGGACGGGGACTAAAGAGACCCAGTACTTC
CDR3aa: CASSLRTGTKETQYF

j_gene: TRBJ2-1
d_gene: NA
abundance: NA
v_gene: TRBV20-1
CDR3nt: TGCAGTGTCGGTGGGGGCATTGAGCAGTTCTTC
CDR3aa: CSVGGGIEQFF

j_gene: TRBJ2-7
d_gene: TRBD2
abundance: once
v_gene: TRBV4-2
CDR3nt: TGTGCCAGCAGCCAAGAAATAGCGGGGGGGACCTACGAGCAGTACTTC
CDR3aa: CASSQEIAGGTYEQYF

j_gene: TRBJ1-3
d_gene: NA
abundance: NA
v_gene: TRBV30
CDR3nt: TGTGCCTGGGGAACAGGCTCTGGAAACACCATATATTTT
CDR3aa: CAWGTGSGNTIYF

j_gene: TRBJ1-4
d_gene: TRBD1
abundance: once
v_gene: TRBV6-5
CDR3nt: TGTGCCAGCAGTCTTTCGGGACAGGGACGAAAACTGTTTTTT
CDR3aa: CASSLSGQGRKLFF

j_gene: TRBJ1-1
d_gene: NA
abundance: once
v_gene: TRBV5-4
CDR3nt: TGTGCCAGCAGCTTGGCCGGGAACGTTAGGACTGAAGCTTTCTTT
CDR3aa: CASSLAGNVRTEAFF

j_gene: TRBJ2-1
d_gene: NA
abundance: NA
v_gene: TRBV6-2/TRBV6-3
CDR3nt: TGTGCCAGCAGTCGACCCAGGGATCATGAGCAGTTCTTC
CDR3aa: CASSRPRDHEQFF

j_gene: TRBJ1-2
d_gene: NA
abundance: NA
v_gene: TRBV9
CDR3nt: TGTGCCAGCAGCGTCAGGGAATCTCGTAACTATGGCTACACCTTC
CDR3aa: CASSVRESRNYGYTF

j_gene: TRBJ2-4
d_gene: TRBD2
abundance: NA
v_gene: TRBV4-1
CDR3nt: TGCGCCAGCAGCCAACCTAGGTCCCGAGGAACGGGGGGGCTTCCAAACATTCAGTACTTC
CDR3aa: CASSQPRSRGTGGLPNIQYF

j_gene: TRBJ2-3
d_gene: TRBD1
abundance: NA
v_gene: TRBV6-1
CDR3nt: TGTGCCAGCAGTGAAGGGGTAGGGGACAGGGGTACAGATACGCAGTATTTT
CDR3aa: CASSEGVGDRGTDTQYF

j_gene: TRBJ2-5
d_gene: NA
abundance: NA
v_gene: TRBV14
CDR3nt: TGTGCCAGCAGCCCGGGACTGGGGCAAGAGACCCAGTACTTC
CDR3aa: CASSPGLGQETQYF

j_gene: TRBJ1-2
d_gene: NA
abundance: few
v_gene: TRBV7-2
CDR3nt: TGTGCCAGCAGCCCCCGAGGTAATGGCTACACCTTC
CDR3aa: CASSPRGNGYTF

j_gene: TRBJ2-7
d_gene: NA
abundance: NA
v_gene: TRBV5-1
CDR3nt: TGCGCCAGCAGCTTGGAAGGGGGGGCGCAGGTGCGCGAGCAGTACTTC
CDR3aa: CASSLEGGAQVREQYF

j_gene: TRBJ1-2
d_gene: TRBD1
abundance: NA
v_gene: TRBV4-3
CDR3nt: TGCGCCAGCAGCTCGCCGGGACAGAACCACAAGGGCTACACCTTC
CDR3aa: CASSSPGQNHKGYTF

j_gene: TRBJ2-1
d_gene: TRBD2
abundance: NA
v_gene: TRBV7-2
CDR3nt: TGTGCCAGCAGCGCAACAGGGTCCACGACTAGCGGGGGGGACAATGAGCAGTTCTTC
CDR3aa: CASSATGSTTSGGDNEQFF

j_gene: TRBJ2-2
d_gene: TRBD2
abundance: NA
v_gene: TRBV3-1/TRBV3-2
CDR3nt: TGTGCCAGCAGCCGGAGCGGGGGGGCGGGCACCGGGGAGCTGTTTTTT
CDR3aa: CASSRSGGAGTGELFF

j_gene: TRBJ2-5
d_gene: TRBD1
abundance: NA
v_gene: TRBV9
CDR3nt: TGTGCCAGCAGCTCAGACAGGGGGCCCCCAGAGACCCAGTACTTC
CDR3aa: CASSSDRGPPETQYF

j_gene: TRBJ2-5
d_gene: NA
abundance: NA
v_gene: TRBV28
CDR3nt: TGTGCCAGCAGTTCTCCAGGCCAAGAGACCCAGTACTTC
CDR3aa: CASSSPGQETQYF

j_gene: TRBJ2-7
d_gene: TRBD1
abundance: few
v_gene: TRBV5-4
CDR3nt: TGTGCCAGCAGCCCTGGACAGGGGGCGCATGGGGTGTGGGTCCTTGAGCAGTACTTC
CDR3aa: CASSPGQGAHGVWVLEQYF